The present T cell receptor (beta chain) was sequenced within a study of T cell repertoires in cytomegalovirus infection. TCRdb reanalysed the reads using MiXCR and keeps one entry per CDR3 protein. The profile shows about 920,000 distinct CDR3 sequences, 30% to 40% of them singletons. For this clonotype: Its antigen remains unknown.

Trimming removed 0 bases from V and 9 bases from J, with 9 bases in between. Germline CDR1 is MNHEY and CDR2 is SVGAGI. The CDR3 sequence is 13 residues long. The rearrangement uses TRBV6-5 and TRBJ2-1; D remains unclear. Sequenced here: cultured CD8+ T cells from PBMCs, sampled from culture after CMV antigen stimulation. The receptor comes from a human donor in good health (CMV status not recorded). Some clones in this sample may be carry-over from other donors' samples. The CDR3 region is CASSYSHPGEQFF. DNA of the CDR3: TGTGCCAGCAGTTACTCGCACCCGGGTGAGCAGTTCTTC.